This T cell receptor beta chain was observed in a study of CD8 T cells in Susac syndrome (dated 2019 in TCRdb). General notes on the study: Repertoire sequencing was used to test whether CD8+ T cell activation and differentiation in Susac syndrome was antigen driven. CD8+ T cell repertoire clonality was compared between some 12 healthy donors, approximately 14 Susac syndrome patients and 15 multiple sclerosis patients.

Paper-wide results and their limitations: The number of individuals in the TCR sequencing and HLA analysis was acknowledged as relatively small.

In the case of this clonotype: The antigen it binds to is not known. Base qualities are not provided; no much larger clone lies one nucleotide away.

The germline V gene encodes CDR1 MNHEY and CDR2 SMNVEV (reference sequence). Reading from cysteine to phenylalanine, the CDR3 counts 18 amino acids. Kept here is only the CDR3 DNA, which spans 54 bases and is read in frame from base 1. V is pared back by 10 bases and J by 7 bases, with 32 bases lying between the germline termini. High-throughput TCR beta sequencing profiled peripheral blood CD8+ and CD4+ T cells from healthy donors, Susac syndrome patients and multiple sclerosis patients. The healthy donors served as controls matched for age and sex. Bulk CD8+ and CD4+ T cells were purified by magnetic negative isolation, whereas CD8+ TEMRA cells were enriched by FACS. Blood was drawn into EDTA tubes, processed within 24 hours, and PBMCs were isolated by density gradient centrifugation. PBMCs destined for TCR sequencing were cryopreserved in liquid nitrogen and later thawed in a 37 °C water bath. A purity of at least 90% was achieved for sorted or isolated CD4+, CD8+ and CD8+ TEMRA cells.

RNA was extracted using the RNeasy kit, and about 0.5 to 1 microgram was reverse transcribed with random hexamers. The immunoSEQ multiplex PCR assay, covering 54 Vbeta and 13 Jbeta segments, was used to amplify TCR beta CDR3 regions. PCR amplification bias was corrected using a synthetic template baseline for primer optimization and computational correction. The study's processing was this. Reads were annotated to V, D and J genes according to IMGT and were analyzed with immunoSEQ Analyzer, with only productive sequences retained. To calculate clonality, Shannon entropy was normalized by log2 of the number of productive unique sequences and then subtracted from one. For each patient and control, public and private clones were evaluated among the 100 most prevalent clones. Clones were defined as Susac-specific if absent from the healthy and MS cohorts, from approximately 1,100 published viral clones and from other ImmuneACCESS disease sequences. Clones were called with MiXCR by TCRdb after fastp trimmed the public reads at Q25, and only in-frame beta chains were retained. Each entry is one CDR3 protein sequence, shown with its most common DNA and genes. The V and J calls, along with clone size, are taken from TCRdb and not from the paper's own processing. Within this sample are some 150,000 distinct CDR3 sequences, with around 94% of them counted one time only. Together, the top ten hold over 0.25% of the sample.

This clonotype was sampled from a human donor in good health. The sample taken for sequencing was CD8+ T cells from PBMCs. The chain is assembled from TRBV27 and TRBJ2-1; matching of 8 bases hints at TRBD2 as the D gene. The CDR3 reads CATGETGNGLAVLNEQFF. Read as DNA, the sequence is TGTGCCACTGGTGAGACAGGGAATGGACTAGCTGTTTTAAATGAGCAGTTCTTC.